These T cell receptor beta chains were read from a single sample in a study of memory CD4+ T cells and cytomegalovirus serostatus. Sequencing was performed with immunoSEQ multiplex PCR; in TCRdb, only in-frame clones are kept and a portion is missing. The data contain 40,000 to 60,000 clones, approximately 78% of them singletons. Sequenced: memory CD4+ T cells from blood. These receptors all come from an adult in good health and CMV-seronegative. The conserved cysteine and the conserved F or W are not part of the CDR3 here. D genes are given only for firm matches. For some rows the clone size is stated as once, few or many, or as a class when expanded; others skip it.

D gene | J gene | V gene | clone size | CDR3 protein
- | TRBJ2-3 | TRBV2 | - | ASSEMGGGDTQY
TRBD2 | TRBJ2-1 | TRBV9 | once | ASSGGTSGPWEQF
- | TRBJ1-5 | TRBV11-2 | - | ASSKGGGLQPQH
- | TRBJ1-4 | TRBV11-2 | - | ASSLARGALHEKLF
- | TRBJ2-3 | TRBV11-2 | - | ATTATPAADTQY
- | TRBJ1-2 | TRBV30 | - | AWSVKSSYGYT
- | TRBJ2-2 | TRBV6-5 | - | ASSYGLGELF
- | TRBJ1-5 | TRBV11-3 | few | ASSLGQGINSNQPQH
TRBD1 | TRBJ2-5 | TRBV28 | - | ASSSGQEWSQY
- | TRBJ2-2 | TRBV13 | few | ASSLGLAGELF
- | TRBJ2-1 | TRBV7-2 | - | ASSWQRYNEQF
TRBD1 | TRBJ1-4 | TRBV18 | - | ASSPPSGQDNEKLF